This T cell receptor (beta chain) was profiled in a study of T cells in Graves' hyperthyroidism and ophthalmopathy. These patients, aged 18 to 65, had recently diagnosed hyperthyroidism lasting under 2 months. Using less than 12 ml of fresh peripheral blood, PBMCs were prepared. This clonotype has a handful of counts. The antigen remains undetermined. Amplification of TCR beta CDR3 regions was performed using RNA transcripts as template. The HTBI set primed first-round TCR CDR3 RT-PCR. TCRdb re-called the multiplex PCR reads with MiXCR, one entry per CDR3 protein. The sample records 300,000 to 450,000 distinct CDR3 sequences, roughly 25% being singletons. Study-wide findings and caveats: Patients with ophthalmopathy were separated from those with stable hyperthyroidism by a 13 V-J model.

The sample comprised blood. The clonotype originates from a man aged 50 to 60 with Graves' hyperthyroidism.

The CDR3, as DNA: TGTGCCAGCAGTCGAAGTAACACTGAAGCTTTCTTT. It encodes CASSRSNTEAFF. The chain uses TRBV12-3 or TRBV12-4 and TRBJ1-1; the D is unclear. CDR3 length equals 12 residues. Trimming left V 5 bases short and J 2 bases short, with 6 bases between.